The clone carrying this TCR beta chain has more than one count but fewer than ten. Authors' processing steps: Reference gene primer amplification yielded estimated nucleated cell counts. Method: immunoSEQ multiplex PCR; TCRdb's copy keeps in-frame clones and lacks some. The DNA gave D and trimming, while V, J and clone size come from that table. The sample holds fewer than 300,000 clones, 91% seen once. These data originate in a study of blood T cell repertoires in COVID-19. Turning to the study itself: PBMCs, B-cell-depleted T cells, or T cells provided the cDNA or gDNA that made up the material.

The length of the CDR3 is 14 residues. CDR1 is SNHLY and CDR2 is FYNNEI in the germline V gene. V was shortened by 10 bases and J by 4 bases, with 19 bases between the two germline ends. Seattle-derived patients entered the study during active infection and were followed longitudinally. Sequencing was carried out using peripheral blood. The receptor comes from a woman aged 30 to 39 with COVID-19, enrolled during active disease. The chain recombines TRBV2 with TRBJ1-1; no clear D gene. CDR3 residues: CATCRARGGTEAFF. The CDR3 nucleotides are TGTGCCACCTGTCGGGCCCGGGGAGGCACTGAAGCTTTCTTT. Using reference TRBV2 and TRBJ1-1 for the parts outside the CDR3, the full variable domain is EPEVTQTPSHQVTQMGQEVILRCVPISNHLYFYWYRQILGQKVEFLVSFYNNEISEKSEIFDDQFSVERPDGSNFTLKIRSTKLEDSAMYFCATCRARGGTEAFFGQGTRLTVV.